Shown below are 9 T cell receptor beta chains from a single sample sequenced in a study of cytomegalovirus exposure and HLA in healthy donors. The PCR contained 60 Vbeta and 13 Jbeta primers. Measured with immunoSEQ multiplex PCR; TCRdb has only the in-frame clones, and not every one. This table holds around 62,000 clones, roughly 80% found once. Input material: PBMCs. The receptors originated from a man in his fifties or sixties in good health and CMV-seropositive.

This chain uses TRBV7-9 with TRBJ2-5; possibly TRBD2 for D (7 bases). Germline V gene sequence: CDR1 SEHNR, CDR2 FQNEAQ (reference sequence). V was pared by 5 bases and J by 4 bases, with 14 bases between. The CDR3 length is 14 residues. CDR3 sequence (DNA): TGTGCCAGCAGCCTCTCCGGGGGGCCAGAGACCCAGTACTTC. Translated: CASSLSGGPETQYF.

The CDR3 sequence: CASLRNEKLFF. CDR3 sequence (DNA): TGCGCCAGCCTCAGGAATGAAAAACTGTTTTTT. V gene TRBV10-2 combines with J gene TRBJ1-4, with no clear D. The CDR3 is 11 amino acids. The V end lost 8 bases, the J end lost 5 bases, and 6 bases lay between the germline ends. From germline, CDR1 is WSHSY and CDR2 SAAADI.

About this clone itself: In the same sample, other DNA sequences code for this CDR3. The V call is TRBV6-5, the J call TRBJ1-1; tentative D call: TRBD1 (5 bases). Trimming left V 0 bases short and J 4 bases short, with 9 bases between. The CDR3 is 14 residues long. Germline CDR1 MNHEY, CDR2 SVGAGI. The CDR3 DNA reads TGTGCCAGCAGTTACTCGCAGGGCGGCACTGAAGCTTTCTTT. Translation: CASSYSQGGTEAFF.

In its sample, this clone was seen a few times. The chain carries TRBV27 and TRBJ2-3; the D is unclear. The CDR3 is 11 residues long. V was shortened by 8 bases and J by 5 bases, with 8 bases between the two germline ends. Germline lookup yields CDR1 MNHEY and CDR2 SMNVEV (reference sequence). CDR3 sequence (DNA): TGTGCCAGCGGCCATGGAGATACGCAGTATTTT. It yields the protein CASGHGDTQYF.

With respect to this clone: An end of the junction differs from the germline gene, which may be a read error. V usage is TRBV7-7 and J usage is TRBJ2-3; TRBD2 agrees at 7 bases. Germline V gives CDR1 SSHAT, CDR2 FNYEAQ (reference sequence). The CDR3 loop spans 14 amino acids. The CDR3 bases are TGTGCTAGCAGCCAAAGCGGGGGCACAGATACGCAGTATTTT. Protein product: CASSQSGGTDTQYF.

This chain uses TRBV7-9 with TRBJ2-5, with unresolved D. V lost 1 base to trimming and J lost 4 bases, with 7 bases between them. The germline V gene encodes CDR1 SEHNR and CDR2 FQNEAQ (reference sequence). The CDR3 totals 13 residues. CDR3 sequence (DNA): TGTGCCAGCAGCTTAGTGTTCTTAGAGACCCAGTACTTC. Encoded protein: CASSLVFLETQYF.

J is TRBJ2-7 and V is TRBV11-2; D may be TRBD1 (5 bases). Per the germline V gene, CDR1 is SGHAT and CDR2 is FQNNGV. The CDR3 has 11 amino acids. V lost 5 bases and J lost 7, with 9 bases in between. The CDR3 sequence: CASSTGREQYF. In DNA, the CDR3 is TGTGCCAGCAGCACAGGCAGGGAGCAGTACTTC. Based on the CDR3 plus reference TRBV11-2 and TRBJ2-7, the full variable domain is EAGVAQSPRYKIIEKRQSVAFWCNPISGHATLYWYQQILGQGPKLLIQFQNNGVVDDSQLPKDRFSAERLKGVDSTLKIQPAKLEDSAVYLCASSTGREQYFGPGTRLTVT.

This clone appeared a single time. The chain links TRBV7-8 to TRBJ2-2; 8 bases align to TRBD2. CDR1 is SGHVS, CDR2 FQNEAQ, per germline. CDR3 length: 18 amino acids. With 1 base clipped from V and 7 bases from J, the junction kept 14 bases outside the gene matches. CDR3 bases: TGTGCCAGCAGCTTAGGTGGGATGGGACTAGGAGGAATCGGGGAGCTGTTTTTT. Translating gives CASSLGGMGLGGIGELFF. Supplemented by reference TRBV7-8 and TRBJ2-2, the full variable domain reads GAGVSQSPRYKVAKRGQDVALRCDPISGHVSLFWYQQALGQGPEFLTYFQNEAQLDKSGLPSDRFFAERPEGSVSTLKIQRTQQEDSAVYLCASSLGGMGLGGIGELFFGEGSRLTVL.

The rearrangement uses TRBV5-1 and TRBJ2-7; 10 nucleotides line up with TRBD1. The length of the CDR3 is 14 residues. Germline V gene sequence: CDR1 SGHRS, CDR2 YFSETQ. With V trimmed by 3 bases and J by 2 bases, 2 bases remained unmatched. CDR3 bases: TGCGCCAGCAGCTACGGACAGGGGGCCTACGAGCAGTACTTC. Translating gives CASSYGQGAYEQYF. Drawing the rest from reference TRBV5-1 and TRBJ2-7, the complete variable domain is KAGVTQTPRYLIKTRGQQVTLSCSPISGHRSVSWYQQTPGQGLQFLFEYFSETQRNKGNFPGRFSGRQFSNSRSEMNVSTLELGDSALYLCASSYGQGAYEQYFGPGTRLTVT.